Below are 25 T cell receptor beta chains sequenced from a single sample in a study of shared clonotypes between healthy human individuals. The table came from immunoSEQ multiplex PCR; TCRdb's copy has only in-frame clones and leaves some out. The data show about 1.5 million clones, 95% to 99% seen once. Sequenced input: naive CD4+ T cells sorted from blood. The subset here: CD45RA+ positively selected. Source of these receptors: a man aged 25-45 years in good health.

This chain joins TRBV7-8 and TRBJ2-5, with 9 nucleotides matching TRBD1. Per the germline V gene, CDR1 is SGHVS and CDR2 is FQNEAQ. CDR3 length equals 14 residues. Unmatched junction bases numbered 2, after V lost 5 bases and J lost 1 base. CDR3 coding DNA: TGTGCCAGCAGCATGGGACAGGGCCAAGAGACCCAGTACTTC. It specifies CASSMGQGQETQYF.

To note about this clone: Other nucleotide sequences in the sample specify the same CDR3. V gene TRBV5-4 combines with J gene TRBJ2-2, with 7 bases identical to TRBD1. The germline CDR1 and CDR2 sequences are SGHNT and YYREEE (reference sequence). This CDR3 spans 13 amino acids. Trimming took 3 bases from V and 5 from J; bases not matched to a gene: 1. The CDR3: CASSSQGTGELFF. The CDR3 DNA is TGTGCCAGCAGCTCACAGGGGACCGGGGAGCTGTTTTTT.

The rearrangement uses TRBV5-1 and TRBJ2-1; D not certain. Germline-derived CDR1 and CDR2 are SGHRS and YFSETQ. V was cut by 7 bases and J by 2 bases, with 10 bases left in between. The length of the CDR3 is 13 residues. The CDR3 here is CASGYSAYNEQFF. The CDR3, as DNA: TGCGCCAGCGGCTACAGCGCCTACAATGAGCAGTTCTTC.

V and J are TRBV11-2 and TRBJ1-5; no firm D call. CDR1 is SGHAT, CDR2 FQNNGV, per germline. Trimming stripped 5 bases from V and 3 bases from J, with 8 bases between. There are 13 residues in the CDR3. The chain's CDR3 is CASSPSYNQPQHF. CDR3 nucleotides: TGTGCCAGCAGCCCCAGTTACAATCAGCCCCAGCATTTT.

Comment on this clone: Other nucleotide sequences from this sample produce the same CDR3. This chain connects TRBV18 to TRBJ2-7, with D perhaps TRBD1 (6 bases). The CDR3 has 12 residues. Germline CDR1 KGHSH, CDR2 LQKENI. V shed 2 bases and J shed 7 bases, with 9 bases lying between them. DNA for the CDR3: TGTGCCAGCTCACCATCCAGGGGTGAGCAGTACTTC. Amino acids: CASSPSRGEQYF.

This chain links TRBV5-4 with TRBJ2-3, with D perhaps TRBD2 (6 bases). The CDR3 has 12 residues. Per germline, CDR1 SGHNT and CDR2 YYREEE (reference sequence). V lost 4 bases, J lost 10 bases, and 13 bases lay in between. CDR3 bases: TGTGCCAGCAGCACACCGGGACTTTCGCAGTATTTT. The encoded protein is CASSTPGLSQYF.

The genes are TRBV7-9 and TRBJ2-7; 8 bases match TRBD1. The germline gives CDR1 SEHNR, CDR2 FQNEAQ (reference sequence). J gave up 7 bases and V 5 bases, and 13 bases lay outside the gene matches. CDR3 length: 15 amino acids. In nucleotides, the CDR3 is TGTGCCAGCAGCCGAACCGGGACAGGCGTTGTGGAGCAGTACTTC. Translated: CASSRTGTGVVEQYF.

The chain employs TRBV18 and TRBJ1-5; D remains ambiguous. This CDR3 region has 15 residues. CDR1 is KGHSH, CDR2 LQKENI, per germline. Trimming took 5 bases from V and 0 from J, leaving 11 bases between them. Here the CDR3 reads CASSLDGNSNQPQHF. The DNA of the CDR3 is TGTGCCAGCTCATTGGACGGGAATAGCAATCAGCCCCAGCATTTT.

The V gene is TRBV5-1, the J gene TRBJ1-1, with D tentatively TRBD1 (5 bases). V was trimmed by 4 bases and J by 4 bases, leaving 17 bases between them. Germline values: CDR1 SGHRS, CDR2 YFSETQ. The CDR3 spans 15 residues. The CDR3 sequence: CASSQQDPGPTEAFF. The CDR3 DNA sequence: TGCGCCAGCAGCCAACAGGATCCCGGGCCCACTGAAGCTTTCTTT.

V gene TRBV7-2 combines with J gene TRBJ2-1; 8 nucleotides align to TRBD1. After removal of 4 bases from V and 10 bases from J, the junction contained 3 bases not matched to a gene. Germline CDR1 reads SGHTA; CDR2 reads FQGNSA. This CDR3 has 12 amino acids. CDR3 amino acids: CASSSTGVEQFF. The CDR3 DNA is TGTGCCAGCAGCTCGACAGGGGTCGAGCAGTTCTTC.

The chain couples TRBV10-3 to TRBJ1-1; no firm D call. V was trimmed by 3 bases and J by 5 bases, leaving 7 bases between them. The germline V gene encodes CDR1 ENHRY and CDR2 SYGVKD. CDR3 length: 12 residues. This chain's CDR3 is CAISDRGTEAFF. In DNA, the CDR3 is TGTGCCATCAGTGATCGGGGAACTGAAGCTTTCTTT.

The CDR3 sequence: CASSQDQGAPGTEAFF. The CDR3 nucleotides read TGCGCCAGCAGCCAAGATCAGGGGGCCCCGGGAACTGAAGCTTTCTTT. J is TRBJ1-1 and V is TRBV4-3; TRBD1 agrees at 8 bases. The CDR3 has 16 residues. The V and J ends lost 0 bases and 5 bases, in that order; junction bases with no gene match: 8. Germline V gene sequence: CDR1 LGHNA, CDR2 YSLEER.

The V and J genes are TRBV19 and TRBJ2-7; 9 bases line up with TRBD2. The V gene end was trimmed by 4 bases and the J gene end by 5 bases; junction bases not matched to a gene: 9. Germline CDR1 is LNHDA and CDR2 is SQIVND (reference sequence). The CDR3 has 15 amino acids. The CDR3 DNA reads as TGTGCCAGTAGTACCAGCGGGAGGCCTTCTCACGAGCAGTACTTC. This sequence encodes CASSTSGRPSHEQYF.

This clone was picked up one time. This chain links TRBV2 with TRBJ1-5; a weak D match, TRBD1 (6 bases). V was pared by 4 bases and J by 4 bases, with 11 bases between. CDR1 is SNHLY, CDR2 FYNNEI, per germline. This CDR3 comprises 14 residues. The CDR3, as DNA: TGTGCCAGCAGTGTTCGGACAGTTAATCAGCCCCAGCATTTT. Residues: CASSVRTVNQPQHF.

The chain employs TRBV5-6 and TRBJ2-3, with 9 bases matching TRBD1. Trimming at V came to 6 bases and at J to 3 bases, leaving 8 bases not matched to a gene. This CDR3 is 15 amino acids long. Germline V lookup: CDR1 SGHDT, CDR2 YYEEEE. The CDR3 loop reads CASTGGTGRTDTQYF. The CDR3 DNA reads TGTGCCAGCACCGGCGGGACAGGGCGGACAGATACGCAGTATTTT. The full variable domain, in which reference TRBV5-6 and TRBJ2-3 provide the parts outside the CDR3, is DAGVTQSPTHLIKTRGQQVTLRCSPKSGHDTVSWYQQALGQGPQFIFQYYEEEERQRGNFPDRFSGHQFPNYSSELNVNALLLGDSALYLCASTGGTGRTDTQYFGPGTRLTVL.

About this clone itself: Other DNA sequences of this sample code for an identical CDR3. The chain is built from TRBV6-5 and TRBJ2-7, with TRBD1 as a possible D gene (6 bases). Germline V gives CDR1 MNHEY, CDR2 SVGAGI. CDR3 length equals 15 residues. V was shortened by 0 bases and J by 3 bases, with 12 bases between the two germline ends. The DNA of the CDR3 is TGTGCCAGCAGTTACTCGGGGCAGGGGAACTACGAGCAGTACTTC. Protein: CASSYSGQGNYEQYF.

The DNA of the CDR3 is TGTGCCAGCAGCAAAAACAGGGGGTCAGACACCGGGGAGCTGTTTTTT. This codes for CASSKNRGSDTGELFF. This chain links TRBV9 with TRBJ2-2; 8 nucleotides agree with TRBD1. The length of the CDR3 is 16 residues. The germline V gene encodes CDR1 SGDLS and CDR2 YYNGEE. With 4 bases clipped from V and 3 bases from J, the junction kept 8 bases outside the gene matches. Complete variable domain (other parts from reference TRBV9 and TRBJ2-2): DSGVTQTPKHLITATGQRVTLRCSPRSGDLSVYWYQQSLDQGLQFLIQYYNGEERAKGNILERFSAQQFPDLHSELNLSSLELGDSALYFCASSKNRGSDTGELFFGEGSRLTVL.

The chain carries TRBV7-9 and TRBJ2-7, with 13 positions matching TRBD2. The V gene end was trimmed by 5 bases and the J gene end by 2 bases; junction bases not matched to a gene: 3. This CDR3 is 15 amino acids long. In germline, CDR1 is SEHNR, CDR2 FQNEAQ (reference sequence). The CDR3 here is CASSVTSGRPYEQYF. Written as DNA, the CDR3 is TGTGCCAGCAGCGTGACTAGCGGGAGGCCCTACGAGCAGTACTTC.

The genes are TRBV19 and TRBJ2-1, with a possible D match to TRBD2 (5 bases). The germline gives CDR1 LNHDA, CDR2 SQIVND (reference sequence). V was shortened by 8 bases and J by 1 base, with 9 bases between the two germline ends. The CDR3 runs 13 residues. CDR3: CASASGSYNEQFF. The CDR3 DNA follows: TGTGCCAGTGCAAGCGGTTCCTACAATGAGCAGTTCTTC.

The chain is built from TRBV11-2 and TRBJ1-5; D gene unclear. The V end was cut by 3 bases, the J end by 2 bases, with 11 bases between. Germline lookup yields CDR1 SGHAT and CDR2 FQNNGV. CDR3 length: 15 residues. CDR3 region: CASSFTGNGNQPQHF. The CDR3 coding sequence is TGTGCCAGCAGCTTTACGGGAAATGGCAATCAGCCCCAGCATTTT.

CDR3 DNA sequence: TGTGCCAGCAGCCCCCGGACAGGGGTGAGTGAGCAGTACTTC. Protein product: CASSPRTGVSEQYF. This sequence joins TRBV7-8 and TRBJ2-7; TRBD1 aligns across 9 bases. The CDR3 is 14 residues long. Per germline, CDR1 SGHVS and CDR2 FQNEAQ. The J segment lost 7 bases and the V segment lost 5 bases, leaving 9 bases of the junction unmatched.

The chain couples TRBV5-1 to TRBJ2-2; 14 nucleotides agree with TRBD2. Losses at the gene ends were 4 bases for V and 4 bases for J; bases not matched to a gene: 3. Germline CDR1 SGHRS, CDR2 YFSETQ. The CDR3 covers 16 residues. CDR3 nucleotides: TGCGCCAGCAGCCGGGGACTAGCGGGAGTCACCGGGGAGCTGTTTTTT. It specifies CASSRGLAGVTGELFF.

The count of this clone is one. This chain joins TRBV5-1 and TRBJ2-1, with 9 bases lining up with TRBD2. CDR3 length equals 14 residues. Germline loops: CDR1 SGHRS, CDR2 YFSETQ. The junction had 12 bases not matched to a gene; V was cut back by 7 bases and J by 10 bases. CDR3 loop: CASRGRAVAEEQFF. The CDR3 coding sequence is TGCGCCAGCCGCGGGAGGGCCGTGGCGGAAGAGCAGTTCTTC.

This chain joins TRBV7-9 and TRBJ2-7; D remains unclear. Germline loops: CDR1 SEHNR, CDR2 FQNEAQ (reference sequence). Deletions cut 4 bases from V and 6 bases from J, with 16 bases between. This CDR3 comprises 14 residues. The CDR3 loop is CASSSSWAVGEQYF. The CDR3 DNA reads TGTGCCAGCAGCTCCTCATGGGCGGTAGGCGAGCAGTACTTC.

The sample holds one count of this clone. This sequence joins TRBV4-1 and TRBJ2-7; TRBD2 agrees at 11 bases. Looked up from germline, CDR1 is MGHRA and CDR2 is YSYEKL. The CDR3 has 16 amino acids. V lost 2 bases, J lost 2 bases, and 5 bases stayed unmatched. CDR3 nucleotide sequence: TGCGCCAGCAGCCAACGTAGCGGGAGGGGGACCTACGAGCAGTACTTC. This gives the protein CASSQRSGRGTYEQYF.